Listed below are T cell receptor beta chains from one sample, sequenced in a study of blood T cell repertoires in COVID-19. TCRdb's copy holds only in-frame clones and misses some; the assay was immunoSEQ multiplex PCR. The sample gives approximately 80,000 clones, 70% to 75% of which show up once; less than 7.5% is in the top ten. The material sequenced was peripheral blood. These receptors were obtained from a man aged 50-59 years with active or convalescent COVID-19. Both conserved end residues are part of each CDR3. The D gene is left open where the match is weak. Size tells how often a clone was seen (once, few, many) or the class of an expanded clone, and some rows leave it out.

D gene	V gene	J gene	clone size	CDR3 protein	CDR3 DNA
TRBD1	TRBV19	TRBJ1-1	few	CASSIMSAGGTEAFF	TGTGCCAGTAGTATAATGTCGGCAGGGGGAACTGAAGCTTTCTTT
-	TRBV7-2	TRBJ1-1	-	CASSSSRGTEAFF	TGTGCCAGCAGCTCTAGCAGGGGCACTGAAGCTTTCTTT
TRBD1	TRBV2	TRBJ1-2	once	CASRSGTGIGYTF	TGTGCCAGCAGGTCAGGGACAGGGATTGGCTACACCTTC
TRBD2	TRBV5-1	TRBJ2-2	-	CASSFPSGGVNTGELFF	TGCGCCAGCAGCTTCCCTAGCGGGGGGGTGAACACCGGGGAGCTGTTTTTT
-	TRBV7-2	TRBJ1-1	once	CASSDGAAGVDTEAFF	TGTGCCAGCAGTGACGGGGCCGCAGGGGTGGACACTGAAGCTTTCTTT
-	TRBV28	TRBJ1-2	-	CASTKELYGYTF	TGTGCCAGCACGAAGGAGCTTTATGGCTACACCTTC
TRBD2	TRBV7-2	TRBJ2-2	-	CASSLAGAGELFF	TGTGCCAGCAGTCTAGCGGGGGCCGGGGAGCTGTTTTTT
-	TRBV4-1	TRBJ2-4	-	CASSLQGNSKNIQYF	TGCGCCAGCAGCCTGCAGGGGAATTCCAAAAACATTCAGTACTTC
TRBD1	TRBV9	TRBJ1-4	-	CASSVGTGGYGEKLFF	TGTGCCAGCAGCGTAGGGACAGGGGGTTACGGTGAAAAACTGTTTTTT
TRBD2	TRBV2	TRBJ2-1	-	CASSRTSGLNEQFF	TGTGCCAGCAGTAGGACTAGCGGGCTCAATGAGCAGTTCTTC
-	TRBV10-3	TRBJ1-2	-	CAISGGLTSSYGYTF	TGTGCCATCAGTGGGGGCCTGACCTCCTCCTATGGCTACACCTTC
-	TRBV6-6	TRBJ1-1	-	CASNQQAGSEAFF	TGTGCCAGCAACCAACAGGCCGGGAGCGAAGCTTTCTTT
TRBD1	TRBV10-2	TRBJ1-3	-	CASSDRGLGNTIYF	TGCGCCAGCAGTGATAGGGGGCTTGGAAACACCATATATTTT
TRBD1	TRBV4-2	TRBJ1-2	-	CASSQGTTGSGYTF	TGTGCCAGCAGCCAGGGTACGACAGGGAGTGGCTACACCTTC
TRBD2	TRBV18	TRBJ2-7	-	CASSPNGGSHDEQYF	TGTGCCAGCTCTCCCAACGGGGGGTCTCACGACGAGCAGTACTTC
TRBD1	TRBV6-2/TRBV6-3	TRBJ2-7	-	CASSYSGQGKYEQYF	TGTGCCAGCAGTTACTCGGGACAGGGAAAGTACGAGCAGTACTTC
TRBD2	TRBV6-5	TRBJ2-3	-	CASRTAGDDTDTQYF	TGTGCCAGCAGAACCGCGGGGGATGACACAGATACGCAGTATTTT
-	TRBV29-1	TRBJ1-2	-	CSARGDTYGYTF	TGCAGCGCCCGGGGGGACACCTATGGCTACACCTTC
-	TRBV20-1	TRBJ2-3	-	CSASVMGSGPSTDTQYF	TGCAGTGCTAGTGTAATGGGAAGCGGCCCTAGCACAGATACGCAGTATTTT
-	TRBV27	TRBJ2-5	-	CASRTGGTVKETQYF	TGTGCCAGCAGGACCGGCGGGACGGTGAAAGAGACCCAGTACTTC
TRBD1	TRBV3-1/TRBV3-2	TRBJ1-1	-	CASSARDRGLKGEAFF	TGTGCCAGCAGCGCCCGGGACAGGGGCCTTAAGGGTGAAGCTTTCTTT
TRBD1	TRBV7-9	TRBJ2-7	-	CASSSDRGQYEQYF	TGTGCCAGCAGCTCCGACAGGGGGCAATACGAGCAGTACTTC
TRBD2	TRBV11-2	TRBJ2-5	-	CASSISSSGGQETQYF	TGTGCCAGCAGCATAAGCTCTAGCGGGGGCCAGGAGACCCAGTACTTC
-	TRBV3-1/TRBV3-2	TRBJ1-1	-	CASSPERRGMNTEAFF	TGTGCCAGCAGCCCGGAGCGGAGGGGAATGAACACTGAAGCTTTCTTT
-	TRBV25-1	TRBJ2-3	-	CASSWGGGSDTQYF	TGTGCCAGCAGTTGGGGGGGCGGGTCAGATACGCAGTATTTT
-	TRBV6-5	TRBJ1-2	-	CASSYSGRGDYGYTF	TGTGCCAGCAGTTACTCGGGCCGGGGGGACTATGGCTACACCTTC
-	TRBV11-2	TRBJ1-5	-	CASSLSTGNQPQHF	TGTGCCAGCAGCTTATCGACAGGAAATCAGCCCCAGCATTTT
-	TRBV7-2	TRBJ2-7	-	CASSFDYDEQYF	TGTGCCAGCAGTTTTGACTACGACGAGCAGTACTTC
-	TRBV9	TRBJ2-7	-	CASSMAGSGEQYF	TGTGCCAGCAGCATGGCCGGGTCCGGCGAGCAGTACTTC